The next 14 T cell receptor beta chains were all read from a single sample in a study of cytomegalovirus exposure and HLA in healthy donors. This PCR relied on a set of 60 Vbeta primers and 13 Jbeta primers. Only in-frame clones appear in the TCRdb table, and some are missing; sequencing was by immunoSEQ multiplex PCR. The table shows 100,000 to 150,000 clones, with approximately 80% occurring only once. Sequencing input: PBMCs. The origin of the receptors is a woman in her thirties or forties in good health and CMV-seronegative.

The chain is built from TRBV19 and TRBJ1-1, with 7 bases matching TRBD1. V dropped 2 bases and J dropped 0; count of bases not matched to a gene: 12. This CDR3 has 18 amino acids. Germline CDR1 and CDR2: LNHDA and SQIVND (reference sequence). The chain's CDR3 is CASSILPGTEFMNTEAFF. CDR3 DNA sequence: TGTGCCAGTAGTATACTTCCCGGGACAGAATTCATGAACACTGAAGCTTTCTTT.

The chain employs TRBV29-1 and TRBJ1-2, with D tentatively TRBD1 (5 bases). V lost 7 bases to trimming and J lost 2 bases, with 11 bases between them. Germline V gene data show CDR1 as SQVTM and CDR2 as ANQGSEA. This CDR3 has 12 amino acids. CDR3 in amino acids: CSGGTDNYGYTF. The CDR3 DNA sequence: TGCAGCGGGGGGACTGACAACTATGGCTACACCTTC.

This sequence joins TRBV19 and TRBJ1-5; possible D gene TRBD1, 5 bases. The CDR3 length is 15 residues. In germline, CDR1 is LNHDA, CDR2 SQIVND (reference sequence). V dropped 3 bases and J dropped 0 bases, with 9 bases sitting between them. In DNA form, the CDR3 reads TGTGCCAGTAGTATGGGGGGAGCTAGCAATCAGCCCCAGCATTTT. Protein product: CASSMGGASNQPQHF.

The sample holds one count of this clone. The V call is TRBV7-8, the J call TRBJ1-3; D remains ambiguous. Deletions cut 3 bases from V and 0 bases from J, with 9 bases between. The CDR3 totals 15 residues. Germline CDR1 SGHVS, CDR2 FQNEAQ. CDR3 coding DNA: TGTGCCAGCAGCTTGATCCGGAGCTCTGGAAACACCATATATTTT. This translates into CASSLIRSSGNTIYF. The variable domain in full, with the rest retrieved from reference TRBV7-8 and TRBJ1-3, is GAGVSQSPRYKVAKRGQDVALRCDPISGHVSLFWYQQALGQGPEFLTYFQNEAQLDKSGLPSDRFFAERPEGSVSTLKIQRTQQEDSAVYLCASSLIRSSGNTIYFGEGSWLTVV.

The CDR3 loop reads CASASAGEEAGELFF. The CDR3 nucleotides are TGTGCCAGCGCCTCTGCGGGGGAGGAGGCCGGGGAGCTGTTTTTT. V usage is TRBV28 and J usage is TRBJ2-2; 7 bases fit TRBD2. There are 15 residues in the CDR3. Germline V lookup: CDR1 MDHEN, CDR2 SYDVKM. Trimming at V came to 8 bases and at J to 6 bases, leaving 12 bases not matched to a gene.

The chain combines TRBV2 with TRBJ1-1; TRBD1 is a possible D gene (6 bases). The CDR3 is 12 residues long. CDR1 and CDR2 (germline): SNHLY, FYNNEI. Trimming left V 5 bases short and J 7 bases short, with 11 bases between. The CDR3 bases are TGTGCCAGCAGTCTGCAGGACAGTGAAGCTTTCTTT. Its translation: CASSLQDSEAFF.

V usage is TRBV7-3 and J usage is TRBJ2-2, with 8 bases fitting TRBD2. Trimming cost V 5 bases and J 1 base; bases outside gene matches: 3. The CDR3 is 15 amino acids. Germline CDR1 SGHTA, CDR2 FQGTGA. The CDR3 region is CASSLRGGNTGELFF. CDR3 DNA: TGTGCCAGCAGCCTACGGGGGGGGAACACCGGGGAGCTGTTTTTT.

V and J are TRBV7-2 and TRBJ2-7; TRBD1 matches 8 bases. The CDR3 runs 19 residues. Germline V gene lookup returns CDR1 SGHTA and CDR2 FQGNSA. J lost 0 bases, V lost 1 base, and 14 bases had no gene match. The CDR3 loop reads CASSLVGGAGTGNSYEQYF. The CDR3 DNA reads as TGTGCCAGCAGCTTAGTCGGGGGTGCCGGGACAGGCAACTCCTACGAGCAGTACTTC.

The chain links TRBV29-1 to TRBJ1-3; unclear D gene. The CDR3 length is 13 residues. Germline V gene data show CDR1 as SQVTM and CDR2 as ANQGSEA. V was shortened by 6 bases and J by 4 bases, with 13 bases between the two germline ends. CDR3 sequence: CSVVLPSGNTIYF. The CDR3 coding sequence is TGCAGCGTCGTTCTCCCCTCCGGAAACACCATATATTTT.

This clone was detected only a few times. J is TRBJ1-2 and V is TRBV6-5, with TRBD1 as a possible D gene (5 bases). The CDR3 is made up of 12 amino acids. V lost 5 bases and J lost 8, with 12 bases in between. Germline CDR1 and CDR2: MNHEY and SVGAGI. The DNA of the CDR3 is TGTGCCAGCAGTAATCCAGGGAAGGGCTACACCTTC. This translates into CASSNPGKGYTF.

Only a few counts were recorded for this clone. The rearrangement uses TRBV6-6 and TRBJ2-7; a possible D gene is TRBD1 (5 bases). V dropped 5 bases and J dropped 5 bases, with 16 bases sitting between them. The CDR3 extends over 14 amino acids. Germline lookup yields CDR1 MNHNY and CDR2 SVGAGI (reference sequence). CDR3 sequence (DNA): TGTGCCAGCAGTGACAGCGTCCCCCGTAACGAGCAGTACTTC. It encodes CASSDSVPRNEQYF.

The chain recombines TRBV2 with TRBJ1-5; 9 positions agree with TRBD1. Per germline, CDR1 SNHLY and CDR2 FYNNEI. The ends lost 6 bases at V and 0 bases at J; junction bases unmatched: 9. This CDR3 comprises 17 residues. CDR3 in DNA: TGTGCCAGCAGGGAGACAGGGGGATTCCCTAGCAATCAGCCCCAGCATTTT. Amino acids: CASRETGGFPSNQPQHF.

This chain joins TRBV9 and TRBJ2-7; 7 bases match TRBD2. The CDR3 is 14 amino acids. In germline, CDR1 is SGDLS, CDR2 YYNGEE. The ends lost 4 bases at V and 0 bases at J; junction bases unmatched: 4. CDR3 sequence reads: CASSSGGSSYEQYF. Written as DNA, the CDR3 is TGTGCCAGCAGCTCCGGCGGGAGCTCCTACGAGCAGTACTTC.

The V and J genes are TRBV28 and TRBJ1-2, with a tentative D call TRBD1 (6 bases). Trimming removed 4 bases at V and 8 bases at J, with 20 bases between. This CDR3 spans 15 amino acids. Germline V lookup: CDR1 MDHEN, CDR2 SYDVKM. CDR3 in DNA: TGTGCCAGCAGTTCATGGACAGCGACCCTTGTCGGCTACACCTTC. This translates into CASSSWTATLVGYTF.